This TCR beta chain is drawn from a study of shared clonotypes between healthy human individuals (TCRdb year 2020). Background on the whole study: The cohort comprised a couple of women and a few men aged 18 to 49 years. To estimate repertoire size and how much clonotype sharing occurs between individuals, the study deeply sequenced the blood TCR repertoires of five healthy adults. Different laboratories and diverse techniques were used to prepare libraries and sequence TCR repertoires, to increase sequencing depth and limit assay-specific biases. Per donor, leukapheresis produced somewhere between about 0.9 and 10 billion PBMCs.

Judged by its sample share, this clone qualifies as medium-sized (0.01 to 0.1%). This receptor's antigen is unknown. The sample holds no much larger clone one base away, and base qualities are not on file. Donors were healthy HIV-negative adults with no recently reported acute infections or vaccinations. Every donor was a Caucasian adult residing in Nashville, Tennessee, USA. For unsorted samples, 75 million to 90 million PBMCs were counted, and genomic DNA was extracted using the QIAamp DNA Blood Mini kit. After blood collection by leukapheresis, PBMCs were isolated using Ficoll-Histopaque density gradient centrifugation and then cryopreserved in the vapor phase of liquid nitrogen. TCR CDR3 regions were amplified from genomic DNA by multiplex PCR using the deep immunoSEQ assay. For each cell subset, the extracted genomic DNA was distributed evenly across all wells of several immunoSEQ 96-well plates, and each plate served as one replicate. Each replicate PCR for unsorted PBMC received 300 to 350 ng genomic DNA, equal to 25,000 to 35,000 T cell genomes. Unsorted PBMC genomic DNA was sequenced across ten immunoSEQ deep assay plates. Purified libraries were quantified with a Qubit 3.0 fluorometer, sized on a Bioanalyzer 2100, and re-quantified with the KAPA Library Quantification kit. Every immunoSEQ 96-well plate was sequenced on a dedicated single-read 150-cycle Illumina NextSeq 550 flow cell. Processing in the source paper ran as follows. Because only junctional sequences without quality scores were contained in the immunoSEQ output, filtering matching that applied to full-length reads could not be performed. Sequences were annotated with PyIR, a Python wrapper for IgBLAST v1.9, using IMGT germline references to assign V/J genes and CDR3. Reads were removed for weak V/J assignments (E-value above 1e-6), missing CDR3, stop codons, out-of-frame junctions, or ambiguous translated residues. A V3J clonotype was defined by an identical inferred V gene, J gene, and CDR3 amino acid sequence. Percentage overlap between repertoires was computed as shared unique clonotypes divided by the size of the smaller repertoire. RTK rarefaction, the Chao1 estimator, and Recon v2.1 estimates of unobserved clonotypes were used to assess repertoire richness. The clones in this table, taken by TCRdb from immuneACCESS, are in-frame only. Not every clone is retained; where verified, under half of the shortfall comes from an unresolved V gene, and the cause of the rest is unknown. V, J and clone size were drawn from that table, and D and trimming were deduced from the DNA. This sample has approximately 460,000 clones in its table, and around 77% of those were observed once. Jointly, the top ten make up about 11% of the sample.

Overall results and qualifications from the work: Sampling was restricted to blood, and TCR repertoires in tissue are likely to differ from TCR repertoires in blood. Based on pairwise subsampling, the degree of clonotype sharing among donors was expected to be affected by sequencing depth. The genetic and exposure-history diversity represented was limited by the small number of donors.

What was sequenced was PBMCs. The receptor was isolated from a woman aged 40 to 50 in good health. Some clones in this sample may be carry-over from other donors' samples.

The DNA sequence reads TGTGCCAGCAGTGACTCGGCGGAGTCCAACACCGGGGAGCTGTTTTTT. It translates as CASSDSAESNTGELFF. The chain joins TRBV6-4 to TRBJ2-2, with no D gene named confidently. CDR1 MRHNA and CDR2 SNTAGT are derived from the germline V gene. The CDR3 covers 16 residues, taking in both the cysteine and the phenylalanine. Just the 48-base CDR3 DNA is kept, in frame starting at base 1. V and J are truncated by 0 bases and 2 bases respectively, leaving an intervening sequence of 10 bases.